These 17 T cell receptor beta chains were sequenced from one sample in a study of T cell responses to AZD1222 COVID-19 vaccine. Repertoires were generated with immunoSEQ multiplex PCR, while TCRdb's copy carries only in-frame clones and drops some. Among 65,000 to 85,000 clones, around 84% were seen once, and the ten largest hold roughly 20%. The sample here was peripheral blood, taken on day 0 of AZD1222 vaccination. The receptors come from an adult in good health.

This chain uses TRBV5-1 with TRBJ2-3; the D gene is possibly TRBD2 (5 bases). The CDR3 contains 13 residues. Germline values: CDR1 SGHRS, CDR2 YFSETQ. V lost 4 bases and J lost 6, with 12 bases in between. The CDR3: CASSPQTGDTQYF. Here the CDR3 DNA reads TGCGCCAGCAGCCCCCAGACGGGGGATACGCAGTATTTT.

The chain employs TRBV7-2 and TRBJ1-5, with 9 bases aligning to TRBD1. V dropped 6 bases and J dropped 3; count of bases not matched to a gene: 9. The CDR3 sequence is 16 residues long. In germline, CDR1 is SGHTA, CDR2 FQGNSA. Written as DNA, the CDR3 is TGTGCCAGCAGTTCCCGGGACAGGGTTTTCAATCAGCCCCAGCATTTT. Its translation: CASSSRDRVFNQPQHF.

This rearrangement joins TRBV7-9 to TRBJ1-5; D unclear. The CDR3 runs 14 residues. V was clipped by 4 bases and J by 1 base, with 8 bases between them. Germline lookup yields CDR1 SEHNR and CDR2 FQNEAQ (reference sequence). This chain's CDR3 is CASSWGGSNQPQHF. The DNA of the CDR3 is TGTGCCAGCAGCTGGGGAGGGAGCAATCAGCCCCAGCATTTT.

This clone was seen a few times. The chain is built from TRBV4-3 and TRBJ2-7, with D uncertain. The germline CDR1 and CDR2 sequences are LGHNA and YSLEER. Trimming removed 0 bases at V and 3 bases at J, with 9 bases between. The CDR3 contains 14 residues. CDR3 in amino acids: CASSQDLEVYEQYF. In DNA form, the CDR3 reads TGCGCCAGCAGCCAAGACTTAGAGGTCTACGAGCAGTACTTC.

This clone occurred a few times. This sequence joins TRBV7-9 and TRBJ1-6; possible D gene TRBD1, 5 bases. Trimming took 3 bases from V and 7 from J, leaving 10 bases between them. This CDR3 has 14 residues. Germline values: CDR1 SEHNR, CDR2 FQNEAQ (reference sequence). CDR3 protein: CASSLRQQNSPLHF. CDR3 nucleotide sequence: TGTGCCAGCAGCTTGAGACAGCAAAATTCACCCCTCCACTTT.

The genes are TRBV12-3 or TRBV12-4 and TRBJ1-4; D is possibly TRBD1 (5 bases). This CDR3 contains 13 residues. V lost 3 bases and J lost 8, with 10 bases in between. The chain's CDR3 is CASSLSGDEKLFF. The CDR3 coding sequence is TGTGCCAGCAGTTTGAGTGGGGACGAAAAACTGTTTTTT.

The CDR3 sequence: CATQRTSNQPQHF. The CDR3 DNA reads TGTGCCACCCAAAGAACTAGCAATCAGCCCCAGCATTTT. This chain links TRBV28 with TRBJ1-5; D unclear. This CDR3 contains 13 residues. Germline assignment: CDR1 MDHEN and CDR2 SYDVKM. With 10 bases removed from V and 0 bases from J, the gap between germline ends came to 10 bases.

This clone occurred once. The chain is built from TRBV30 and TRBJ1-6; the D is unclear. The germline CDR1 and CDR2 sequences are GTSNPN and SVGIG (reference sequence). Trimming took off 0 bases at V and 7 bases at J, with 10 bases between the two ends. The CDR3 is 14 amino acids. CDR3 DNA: TGTGCCTGGAGTGTAGTCCCCGGGAATTCACCCCTCCACTTT. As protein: CAWSVVPGNSPLHF.

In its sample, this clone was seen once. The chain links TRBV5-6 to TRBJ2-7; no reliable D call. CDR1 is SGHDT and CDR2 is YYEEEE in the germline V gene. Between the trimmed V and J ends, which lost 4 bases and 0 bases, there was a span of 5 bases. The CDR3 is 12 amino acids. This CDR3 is CASSDNSYEQYF. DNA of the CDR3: TGTGCCAGCAGCGACAACTCCTACGAGCAGTACTTC.

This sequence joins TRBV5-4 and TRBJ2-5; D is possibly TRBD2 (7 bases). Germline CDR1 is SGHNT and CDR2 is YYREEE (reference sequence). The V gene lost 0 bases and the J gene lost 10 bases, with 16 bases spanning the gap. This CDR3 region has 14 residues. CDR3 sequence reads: CASSLASGGGFQYF. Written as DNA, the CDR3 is TGTGCCAGCAGCTTGGCATCGGGGGGCGGTTTCCAGTACTTC. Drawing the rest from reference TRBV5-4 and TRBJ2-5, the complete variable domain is ETGVTQSPTHLIKTRGQQVTLRCSSQSGHNTVSWYQQALGQGPQFIFQYYREEENGRGNFPPRFSGLQFPNYSSELNVNALELDDSALYLCASSLASGGGFQYFGPGTRLLVL.

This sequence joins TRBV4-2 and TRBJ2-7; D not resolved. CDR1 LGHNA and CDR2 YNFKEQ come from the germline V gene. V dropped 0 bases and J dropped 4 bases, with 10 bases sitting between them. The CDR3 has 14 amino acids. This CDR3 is CASSQDLEIYEQYF. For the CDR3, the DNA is TGTGCCAGCAGCCAAGATCTGGAAATTTACGAGCAGTACTTC.

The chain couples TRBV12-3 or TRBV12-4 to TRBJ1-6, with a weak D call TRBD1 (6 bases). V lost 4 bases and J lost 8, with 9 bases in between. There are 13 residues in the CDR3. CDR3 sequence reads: CASSSKGDSPLHF. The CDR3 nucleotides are TGTGCCAGCAGTTCTAAGGGGGATTCACCCCTCCACTTT.

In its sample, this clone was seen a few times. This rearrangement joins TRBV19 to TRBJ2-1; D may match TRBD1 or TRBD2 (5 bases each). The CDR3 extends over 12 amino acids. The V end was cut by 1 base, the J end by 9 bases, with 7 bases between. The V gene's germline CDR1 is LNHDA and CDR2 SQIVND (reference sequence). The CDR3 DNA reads TGTGCCAGTAGTATAGGGGGGAGTGAGCAGTTCTTC. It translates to CASSIGGSEQFF.

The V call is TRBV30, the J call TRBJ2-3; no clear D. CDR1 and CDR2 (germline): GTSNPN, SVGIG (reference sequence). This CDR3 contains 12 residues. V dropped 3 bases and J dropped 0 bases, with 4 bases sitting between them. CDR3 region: CAWRGSTDTQYF. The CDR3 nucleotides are TGTGCCTGGAGGGGGAGCACAGATACGCAGTATTTT.

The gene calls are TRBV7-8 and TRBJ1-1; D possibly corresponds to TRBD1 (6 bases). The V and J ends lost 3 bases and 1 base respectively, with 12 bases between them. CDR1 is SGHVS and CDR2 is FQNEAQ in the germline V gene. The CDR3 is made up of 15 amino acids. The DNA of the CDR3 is TGTGCCAGCAGCTTTACAGGGTTAGAGAACACTGAAGCTTTCTTT. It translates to CASSFTGLENTEAFF.

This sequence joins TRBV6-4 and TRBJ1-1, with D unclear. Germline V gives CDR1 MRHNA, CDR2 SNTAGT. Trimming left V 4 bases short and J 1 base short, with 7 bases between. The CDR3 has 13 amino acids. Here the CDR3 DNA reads TGTGCCAGCAGTGGCTCCCCGAACACTGAAGCTTTCTTT. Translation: CASSGSPNTEAFF.

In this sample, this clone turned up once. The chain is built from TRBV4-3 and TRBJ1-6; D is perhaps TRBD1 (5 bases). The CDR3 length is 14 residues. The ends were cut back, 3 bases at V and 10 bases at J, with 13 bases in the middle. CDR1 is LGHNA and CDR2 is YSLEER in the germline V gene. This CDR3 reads CASSHLHRGSPLHF. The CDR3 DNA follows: TGCGCCAGCAGCCATCTTCACCGGGGCTCACCCCTCCACTTT.